Below, 13 T cell receptor beta chains from the same sample are listed, as sequenced in a study of blood T cell repertoires in COVID-19 (dated by TCRdb to the early 2020s). The library was made by the immunoSEQ multiplex PCR assay. In its TCRdb copy, this immuneACCESS table keeps in-frame sequences only and misses some clones. Where compared with another copy, unresolved V genes explain less than half of these, and the others have no known cause. The sample data list about 98,000 clones, and 82% of these were observed just once. In total, the top ten clones hold roughly 10% of the sample. The sample consisted of peripheral blood. Receptor source: a man aged 65 to 79 with active or convalescent COVID-19.

V usage is TRBV5-1 and J usage is TRBJ2-3; D gene uncertain. V was clipped by 4 bases and J by 0 bases, with 12 bases between them. The CDR3 consists of 15 residues. CDR1 is SGHRS, CDR2 YFSETQ, per germline. The chain's CDR3 is CASSPPATSTDTQYF. CDR3 coding DNA: TGCGCCAGCAGCCCCCCGGCGACTAGCACAGATACGCAGTATTTT.

The chain couples TRBV18 to TRBJ1-3; D not certain. V was clipped by 2 bases and J by 0 bases, with 14 bases between them. Germline V CDR1 and CDR2: KGHSH, LQKENI. This CDR3 has 17 amino acids. CDR3 DNA: TGTGCCAGCTCACCATGGGCTAACCGGCACTCTGGAAACACCATATATTTT. Encoded protein: CASSPWANRHSGNTIYF.

This clone is labeled medium-sized. The chain couples TRBV24-1 to TRBJ1-2, with D hard to call. Trimming removed 3 bases from V and 8 bases from J, with 12 bases in between. Germline CDR1 and CDR2: KGHDR and SFDVKD. The CDR3 totals 13 residues. This chain's CDR3 is CATSDVSGRGYTF. The CDR3 coding sequence is TGTGCCACCAGTGATGTTTCAGGCAGGGGCTACACCTTC.

There are a few counts of this clone. The chain recombines TRBV3-1 (or the pseudogene TRBV3-2) with TRBJ2-3, with TRBD2 matching over 13 bases. The germline gives CDR1 LGHDT, CDR2 YNNKEL (reference sequence). The CDR3 totals 16 residues. With V trimmed by 4 bases and J by 2 bases, 3 bases remained unmatched. The chain's CDR3 is CASSPLAGGVTDTQYF. Here the CDR3 DNA reads TGTGCCAGCAGCCCACTAGCGGGGGGGGTCACAGATACGCAGTATTTT.

The chain joins TRBV5-8 to TRBJ1-4; 7 bases match TRBD1. The V gene end was trimmed by 4 bases and the J gene end by 3 bases; junction bases not matched to a gene: 9. Germline V gives CDR1 SGHTS, CDR2 YDEGEE. The CDR3 covers 16 residues. CDR3 in amino acids: CASSHRYRGPNEKLFF. CDR3 DNA: TGTGCCAGCAGCCACCGTTACAGGGGACCTAATGAAAAACTGTTTTTT.

The chain joins TRBV5-6 to TRBJ2-3; D is ambiguous. The V gene's germline CDR1 is SGHDT and CDR2 YYEEEE. The CDR3 has 13 amino acids. The germline V and J ends were trimmed by 4 bases and 5 bases, with 11 bases remaining between them. The CDR3 DNA follows: TGTGCCAGCAGCCTGGCCGTCGGAGATACGCAGTATTTT. Its protein is CASSLAVGDTQYF.

DNA for the CDR3: TGTGCCAGCAGCTTGACAGGGAATCTCAACGAGCAGTACTTC. Translation gives CASSLTGNLNEQYF. The chain recombines TRBV5-5 with TRBJ2-7; D is perhaps TRBD1 (6 bases). Germline lookup yields CDR1 SGHKS and CDR2 YYEKEE (reference sequence). Trimming took off 1 base at V and 5 bases at J, with 13 bases between the two ends. This CDR3 spans 14 amino acids.

V is TRBV19 and J is TRBJ2-7; weak D call: TRBD1 (6 bases). The CDR3 is 12 residues long. Germline V gene data show CDR1 as LNHDA and CDR2 as SQIVND (reference sequence). V was shortened by 4 bases and J by 9 bases, with 13 bases between the two germline ends. CDR3 residues: CASSTLPGAQYF. DNA for the CDR3: TGTGCCAGTAGTACCCTCCCAGGGGCGCAGTACTTC.

This chain links TRBV5-5 with TRBJ2-3; a weak D match, TRBD1 (6 bases). Germline V gene data show CDR1 as SGHKS and CDR2 as YYEKEE (reference sequence). V lost 4 bases and J lost 6, with 30 bases in between. This CDR3 region has 19 residues. This CDR3 is CASSTGTSFHPKSPDTQYF. Written as DNA, the CDR3 is TGTGCCAGCAGCACTGGGACAAGCTTTCACCCAAAATCCCCTGATACGCAGTATTTT.

The chain recombines TRBV11-3 with TRBJ2-1; 14 bases match TRBD2. This CDR3 has 15 residues. The trim removed 5 bases at V and 7 bases at J, leaving 4 bases unmatched. Looked up from germline, CDR1 is SGHNT and CDR2 is YENEEA. CDR3 DNA sequence: TGTGCCAGCAGCCCAGGGACTAGCGGGGGAAATGAGCAGTTCTTC. It codes for CASSPGTSGGNEQFF.

The V gene is TRBV19, the J gene TRBJ1-5; D remains unclear. The CDR3 loop spans 15 amino acids. Trimming took off 7 bases at V and 0 bases at J, with 13 bases between the two ends. From germline, CDR1 is LNHDA and CDR2 SQIVND (reference sequence). Written as DNA, the CDR3 is TGTGCCAGTAATCCAAGAGGAGTTAGCAATCAGCCCCAGCATTTT. Translation gives CASNPRGVSNQPQHF.

The chain carries TRBV5-6 and TRBJ2-5; 7 bases line up with TRBD1. Looked up from germline, CDR1 is SGHDT and CDR2 is YYEEEE. Trimming at V came to 0 bases and at J to 13 bases, leaving 6 bases not matched to a gene. The CDR3 totals 12 residues. CDR3 sequence: CASSLGRQGLYF. CDR3 DNA: TGTGCCAGCAGCTTGGGGAGACAGGGCCTGTACTTC.

This clone turned up a few times. The J gene is TRBJ2-1, the V gene TRBV6-6, with 9 bases lining up with TRBD1. V was pared by 8 bases and J by 6 bases, with 8 bases of the junction left unmatched. This CDR3 spans 14 amino acids. Looked up from germline, CDR1 is MNHNY and CDR2 is SVGAGI (reference sequence). CDR3 residues: CASWRDRVANEQFF. The DNA of the CDR3 is TGTGCCAGCTGGAGGGACAGGGTGGCCAATGAGCAGTTCTTC.